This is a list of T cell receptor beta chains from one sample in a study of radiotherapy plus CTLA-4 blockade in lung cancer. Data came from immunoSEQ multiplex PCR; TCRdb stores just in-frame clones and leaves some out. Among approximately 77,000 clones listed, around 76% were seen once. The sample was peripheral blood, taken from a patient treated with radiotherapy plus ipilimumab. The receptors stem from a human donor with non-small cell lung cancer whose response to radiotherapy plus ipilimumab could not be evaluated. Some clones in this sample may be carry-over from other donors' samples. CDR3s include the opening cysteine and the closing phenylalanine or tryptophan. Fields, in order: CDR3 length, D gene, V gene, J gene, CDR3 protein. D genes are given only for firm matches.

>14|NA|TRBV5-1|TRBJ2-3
CASSLDTGTDTQYF
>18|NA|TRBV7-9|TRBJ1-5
CASSLDTPGLSGNQPQHF
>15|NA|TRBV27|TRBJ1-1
CASSPHRRKATEAFF
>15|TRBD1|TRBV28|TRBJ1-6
CASSPTGVGISPLHF
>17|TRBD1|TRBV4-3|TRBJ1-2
CASSQDMGFRDSYGYTF
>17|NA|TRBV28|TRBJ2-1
CASSVTGVSPSYNEQFF
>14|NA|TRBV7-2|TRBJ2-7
CASSLVGLPYEQYF
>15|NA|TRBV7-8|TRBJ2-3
CASSSWGEMTDTQYF
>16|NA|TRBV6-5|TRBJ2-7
CASSLLGGGYSYEQYF
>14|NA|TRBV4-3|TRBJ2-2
CASSQERNTGELFF
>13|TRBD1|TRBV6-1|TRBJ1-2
CASGTETNYGYTF
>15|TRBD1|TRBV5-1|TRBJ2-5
CASSSETGAGETQYF
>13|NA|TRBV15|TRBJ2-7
CATSRDTGFEQYF